Listed below are T cell receptor beta chains from one sample, sequenced in a study of human T cells and chemical hapten exposure. TCRdb redid the calling of the RACE reads with MiXCR, one entry per CDR3 protein. The sample has about 51,000 distinct CDR3 sequences; roughly 8.8% are singletons. The sequencing used whole blood, collected in connection with sensitization to the hapten diphenylcyclopropenone (DPC). These TCRs come from a woman between 40 and 50 years old with alopecia areata. Some clones in this sample may be carry-over from other donors' samples. CDR3s leave out the opening cysteine and the closing phenylalanine or tryptophan.

TRBJ2-7,TRBV4-2,ASSLSVRYEQY
TRBJ1-2,TRBV19,ATTIYPGVRGYT
TRBJ2-5,TRBV2,ASRFNSGNSGGTRVPETQY
TRBJ2-1,TRBV5-1,ASSLGLSLNNEQF
TRBJ1-4,TRBV4-3,ASSQDLLREKLF
TRBJ2-2,TRBV12-3/TRBV12-4,ASSLLRDTGELF
TRBJ1-4,TRBV4-1,ASSQGRGMGAREKLF
TRBJ1-1,TRBV30,AGAGGSHEAF
TRBJ1-1,TRBV6-6,ASSYRELGTEAF
TRBJ1-3,TRBV12-3/TRBV12-4,ASSRITGGSGNTIY
TRBJ2-5,TRBV7-8,ASSSQGPETQY
TRBJ2-5,TRBV6-5,ASSFLGGRETQY
TRBJ2-7,TRBV4-1,ASSQDLGAGGLYEQY
TRBJ2-3,TRBV7-9,ASSLSQATDTQY
TRBJ2-1,TRBV15,ATSRGGFGQGKTEQF
TRBJ1-1,TRBV12-3/TRBV12-4,ASSRITEAF
TRBJ1-5,TRBV6-6,ASMRSNQPQH
TRBJ1-1,TRBV7-6,ASSLLQGSEAF
TRBJ1-2,TRBV30,AWSVQGANYGYT
TRBJ2-7,TRBV4-1,ASSQVPEYEQY
TRBJ2-3,TRBV6-4,ASSPELALASDTQY
TRBJ2-5,TRBV9,ASSVGASHQETQY
TRBJ1-1,TRBV20-1,SARVGDTEAF
TRBJ1-6,TRBV7-9,ASSRGMNSPLH
TRBJ2-7,TRBV10-3,ATWTGAYEQY
TRBJ2-5,TRBV29-1,SASRGGETQY
TRBJ1-6,TRBV6-2/TRBV6-3,ASRTGQLNNSPLH
TRBJ1-6,TRBV14,ASSQATPLASPLH
TRBJ2-5,TRBV20-1,SARPRTIQESQY
TRBJ2-5,TRBV21-1,ASSKVLRLAEETQY
TRBJ1-4,TRBV4-2,ASSQDRQKDEKLF